A single sample is the source of the 14 T cell receptor beta chains below, sequenced in a study of control samples from healthy donors and cancer patients. Assay used: immunoSEQ multiplex PCR; TCRdb lists only in-frame clones, some missing. The sample holds some 100,000 clones, 85% to 90% seen once. The source material was blood. All receptors derive from a man aged 30-40 years in good health.

J is TRBJ1-5 and V is TRBV27, with D possibly matching TRBD1 (6 bases). Trimming shortened V by 6 bases and J by 4 bases, and 16 bases separated the two germline ends. This CDR3 has 15 amino acids. CDR1 and CDR2 (germline): MNHEY, SMNVEV (reference sequence). CDR3 sequence (DNA): TGTGCCAGCAGCACTTTTGGGGGCCCGAATCAGCCCCAGCATTTT. Translating gives CASSTFGGPNQPQHF.

V gene TRBV30 combines with J gene TRBJ1-4; possible D gene TRBD1, 5 bases. This CDR3 is built from 15 residues. The germline gives CDR1 GTSNPN, CDR2 SVGIG (reference sequence). The ends were cut back, 4 bases at V and 0 bases at J, with 12 bases in the middle. Here the CDR3 DNA reads TGTGCCTGGACAGGGAGAAGTGCAACTAATGAAAAACTGTTTTTT. Protein sequence: CAWTGRSATNEKLFF.

V gene TRBV27 combines with J gene TRBJ1-6; D gene uncertain. This CDR3 region has 16 residues. Germline assignment: CDR1 MNHEY and CDR2 SMNVEV (reference sequence). Trimming shortened V by 3 bases and J by 5 bases, and 14 bases separated the two germline ends. In DNA, the CDR3 is TGTGCCAGCAGTTTTTACAGACAATACGATAATTCACCCCTCCACTTT. Translated: CASSFYRQYDNSPLHF.

This sequence joins TRBV19 and TRBJ2-2, with D possibly matching TRBD1 (6 bases). Germline CDR1 is LNHDA and CDR2 is SQIVND (reference sequence). V was clipped by 5 bases and J by 3 bases, with 10 bases between them. The CDR3 spans 14 residues. CDR3 region: CASSYTGYTGELFF. Written as DNA, the CDR3 is TGTGCCAGTAGTTATACAGGGTACACCGGGGAGCTGTTTTTT.

The chain links TRBV7-3 to TRBJ2-2; 8 bases match TRBD2. The CDR3 contains 15 residues. The trim removed 5 bases at V and 0 bases at J, leaving 2 bases unmatched. The V gene's germline CDR1 is SGHTA and CDR2 FQGTGA. CDR3 sequence reads: CASSMTSANTGELFF. The CDR3 coding sequence is TGTGCCAGCAGCATGACTAGCGCGAACACCGGGGAGCTGTTTTTT.

The chain employs TRBV28 and TRBJ2-2, with D perhaps matching TRBD2 (6 bases). V lost 2 bases to trimming and J lost 4 bases, with 8 bases between them. Germline V CDR1 and CDR2: MDHEN, SYDVKM. CDR3 size: 14 residues. The CDR3 sequence is CASSLTGGTGELFF. CDR3 nucleotide sequence: TGTGCCAGCAGTTTAACCGGGGGCACCGGGGAGCTGTTTTTT.

The chain is built from TRBV6-2 or TRBV6-3 and TRBJ2-1, with D perhaps TRBD2 (6 bases). Trimming pared 2 bases from V and 6 bases from J, leaving 23 bases between. The CDR3 runs 18 residues. Germline V gene lookup returns CDR1 MNHEY and CDR2 SVGEGT. The CDR3 loop reads CASSYGGTLANPFNEQFF. As DNA, the CDR3 is TGTGCCAGCAGTTACGGGGGGACTCTAGCGAACCCTTTCAATGAGCAGTTCTTC.

CDR3 residues: CASSLAPGPYEQYF. The CDR3 bases are TGTGCCAGCAGCTTGGCCCCGGGGCCCTACGAGCAGTACTTC. This rearrangement joins TRBV5-4 to TRBJ2-7; D might be TRBD1 or TRBD2, each matching 5 bases. The CDR3 sequence is 14 residues long. Germline V gene lookup returns CDR1 SGHNT and CDR2 YYREEE (reference sequence). V lost 0 bases to trimming and J lost 2 bases, with 9 bases between them.

Note on this clone: Within the sample, other DNA sequences also encode this same CDR3. The chain is built from TRBV13 and TRBJ2-1; D might be TRBD2 (5 bases). This CDR3 contains 14 residues. The V end lost 3 bases, the J end lost 4 bases, and 10 bases lay between the germline ends. Germline V gene sequence: CDR1 PRHDT, CDR2 FYEKMQ (reference sequence). The CDR3 reads CASSFRDPYNEQFF. The CDR3 DNA is TGTGCCAGCAGCTTCCGGGATCCATACAATGAGCAGTTCTTC.

The V gene is TRBV14, the J gene TRBJ2-7, with unresolved D. V was clipped by 0 bases and J by 1 base, with 13 bases between them. Germline CDR1 SGHDN, CDR2 FVKESK. This CDR3 has 16 amino acids. The CDR3 loop reads CASSQDGWVRSYEQYF. As DNA, the CDR3 is TGTGCCAGCAGCCAAGATGGTTGGGTGAGGTCCTACGAGCAGTACTTC.

V gene TRBV15 combines with J gene TRBJ2-7; a weak D match, TRBD1 (6 bases). V shed 1 base and J shed 3 bases, with 16 bases lying between them. From germline, CDR1 is LNHNV and CDR2 YYDKDF (reference sequence). The CDR3 consists of 16 residues. This CDR3 reads CATSRGLRDKYYEQYF. In nucleotides, the CDR3 is TGTGCCACCAGCAGAGGTCTGAGGGACAAGTACTACGAGCAGTACTTC.

The chain recombines TRBV28 with TRBJ1-6, with D perhaps matching TRBD1 (5 bases). This CDR3 comprises 12 residues. V was pared by 8 bases and J by 11 bases, with 13 bases between. Germline CDR1 is MDHEN and CDR2 is SYDVKM. CDR3 amino acids: CASDRGRPPLHF. The CDR3 DNA reads as TGTGCCAGCGATCGGGGCCGTCCACCCCTCCACTTT.

The chain combines TRBV4-2 with TRBJ2-3; D gene ambiguous. CDR3 length equals 11 residues. Trimming stripped 1 base from V and 6 bases from J, with 2 bases between. CDR1 and CDR2 (germline): LGHNA, YNFKEQ. CDR3 sequence: CASSQADTQYF. In DNA, the CDR3 is TGTGCCAGCAGCCAAGCGGATACGCAGTATTTT.

The chain recombines TRBV11-1 with TRBJ1-1; D is unclear. The CDR3 spans 13 residues. Germline CDR1 SGHAT, CDR2 FQDESV (reference sequence). The germline V and J ends were trimmed by 9 bases and 5 bases, with 16 bases remaining between them. DNA for the CDR3: TGTGCCAGTGACCGGTGGGTGGCAACTGAAGCTTTCTTT. Protein sequence: CASDRWVATEAFF.